These 18 T cell receptor beta chains share one sample of origin, sequenced in a study of T cell responses to AZD1222 COVID-19 vaccine. The assay was immunoSEQ multiplex PCR, and TCRdb's table has in-frame clones only and misses some. The table lists nearly 95,000 clones, almost 90% of them singletons. The sequencing used peripheral blood, collected on day 0 of AZD1222 vaccination. Every receptor here comes from an adult in good health.

This clone is medium-sized within its sample. The chain combines TRBV4-2 with TRBJ2-7; 7 bases match TRBD1. J gave up 5 bases and V 1 base, and 11 bases lay outside the gene matches. There are 16 residues in the CDR3. Germline V gene data show CDR1 as LGHNA and CDR2 as YNFKEQ. DNA of the CDR3: TGTGCCAGCAGCCAAGGTCTCGGCAGGGGGTCTCACGAGCAGTACTTC. As protein: CASSQGLGRGSHEQYF.

This sequence joins TRBV4-2 and TRBJ1-5; D is unresolved. The CDR3 has 14 amino acids. V lost 0 bases, J lost 4 bases, and 7 bases lay in between. CDR1 is LGHNA and CDR2 is YNFKEQ in the germline V gene. This CDR3 reads CASSQDSGNQPQHF. The DNA of the CDR3 is TGTGCCAGCAGCCAAGATTCCGGAAATCAGCCCCAGCATTTT.

The chain is built from TRBV9 and TRBJ1-2; D unresolved. Germline V CDR1 and CDR2: SGDLS, YYNGEE. V was cut by 0 bases and J by 7 bases, with 10 bases left in between. CDR3 length: 13 residues. CDR3 nucleotide sequence: TGTGCCAGCAGCGTAGATGAGCGGGGTGGCTACACCTTC. Translation gives CASSVDERGGYTF. The full variable domain, with the rest looked up from reference TRBV9 and TRBJ1-2, is DSGVTQTPKHLITATGQRVTLRCSPRSGDLSVYWYQQSLDQGLQFLIQYYNGEERAKGNILERFSAQQFPDLHSELNLSSLELGDSALYFCASSVDERGGYTFGSGTRLTVV.

The chain uses TRBV13 and TRBJ2-3, with a possible D match to TRBD2 (5 bases). This CDR3 region has 13 residues. Trimming cost V 2 bases and J 4 bases, with 7 bases left between them. Germline CDR1 is PRHDT and CDR2 is FYEKMQ (reference sequence). The CDR3 loop is CASSLSSPDTQYF. DNA for the CDR3: TGTGCCAGCAGCTTATCTAGCCCAGATACGCAGTATTTT.

This clone came up a few times. This rearrangement joins TRBV5-5 to TRBJ1-1; maybe TRBD1 (5 bases). CDR1 is SGHKS and CDR2 is YYEKEE in the germline V gene (reference sequence). Trimming left V 3 bases short and J 3 bases short, with 12 bases between. This CDR3 region has 14 residues. In DNA, the CDR3 is TGTGCCAGCAGCTGGAGCCCGGGGGACACTGAAGCTTTCTTT. Encoded protein: CASSWSPGDTEAFF.

The chain recombines TRBV7-2 with TRBJ2-7; TRBD2 aligns across 9 bases. The CDR3 has 16 residues. V dropped 2 bases and J dropped 4; count of bases not matched to a gene: 9. Germline V gene lookup returns CDR1 SGHTA and CDR2 FQGNSA. CDR3 sequence reads: CASSLRGGGVSYEQYF. In DNA form, the CDR3 reads TGTGCCAGCAGCTTACGAGGCGGGGGGGTTTCATACGAGCAGTACTTC.

DNA of the CDR3: TGTGCCAGCAGCCGGTCCAGCTACGAGCAGTACTTC. This sequence encodes CASSRSSYEQYF. The genes are TRBV3-1 (or the pseudogene TRBV3-2) and TRBJ2-7, with unresolved D. V lost 4 bases to trimming and J lost 3 bases, with 7 bases between them. This CDR3 contains 12 residues. Germline lookup yields CDR1 LGHDT and CDR2 YNNKEL (reference sequence).

The chain couples TRBV18 to TRBJ1-2; D is uncertain. Germline-derived CDR1 and CDR2 are KGHSH and LQKENI. V was pared by 1 base and J by 1 base, with 7 bases between. The CDR3 is 14 amino acids. The CDR3 reads CASSPLPVNYGYTF. DNA of the CDR3: TGTGCCAGCTCACCACTCCCCGTTAACTATGGCTACACCTTC.

This CDR3 reads CASSATGSTTNEKLFF. CDR3 coding DNA: TGTGCCAGCTCAGCGACAGGGTCTACAACTAATGAAAAACTGTTTTTT. The chain is built from TRBV18 and TRBJ1-4; 7 bases align to TRBD1. V lost 5 bases to trimming and J lost 0 bases; unmatched junction nucleotides: 6. The CDR3 sequence is 16 residues long. Germline V gives CDR1 KGHSH, CDR2 LQKENI.

This clone has a handful of counts. The rearrangement uses TRBV19 and TRBJ2-2; D unresolved. CDR1 LNHDA and CDR2 SQIVND come from the germline V gene (reference sequence). Trimming took 7 bases from V and 2 from J, leaving 8 bases between them. The CDR3 spans 13 residues. As DNA, the CDR3 is TGTGCCAGTACCGGCACTAACACCGGGGAGCTGTTTTTT. This encodes CASTGTNTGELFF.

The chain combines TRBV4-3 with TRBJ1-2, with D hard to call. Germline V gives CDR1 LGHNA, CDR2 YSLEER. This CDR3 is 15 amino acids long. The germline V and J ends were trimmed by 0 bases and 8 bases, with 16 bases remaining between them. DNA for the CDR3: TGCGCCAGCAGCCAAGATCAGTCTGGGAGTTGGGGCTACACCTTC. Encoded protein: CASSQDQSGSWGYTF.

This chain uses TRBV3-1 (or the pseudogene TRBV3-2) with TRBJ2-3; 8 bases line up with TRBD1. The germline CDR1 and CDR2 sequences are LGHDT and YNNKEL (reference sequence). The V gene end was trimmed by 0 bases and the J gene end by 4 bases; junction bases not matched to a gene: 0. The CDR3 loop spans 14 amino acids. Written as DNA, the CDR3 is TGTGCCAGCAGCCAAGAGGGACAGGCAGATACGCAGTATTTT. Residues: CASSQEGQADTQYF.

The chain recombines TRBV7-8 with TRBJ2-2, with D unclear. The CDR3 contains 15 residues. Germline CDR1 is SGHVS and CDR2 is FQNEAQ. Trimming removed 1 base at V and 4 bases at J, with 10 bases between. CDR3 in amino acids: CASSLGQPGTGELFF. The CDR3 DNA follows: TGTGCCAGCAGCTTAGGTCAGCCGGGCACCGGGGAGCTGTTTTTT.

J is TRBJ2-3 and V is TRBV3-1 (or the pseudogene TRBV3-2); D may match TRBD1 or TRBD2 (5 bases each). Looked up from germline, CDR1 is LGHDT and CDR2 is YNNKEL (reference sequence). V dropped 0 bases and J dropped 0 bases, with 13 bases sitting between them. CDR3 size: 17 residues. In DNA, the CDR3 is TGTGCCAGCAGCCAAGATGGGAACAGGACTAGCACAGATACGCAGTATTTT. The encoded protein is CASSQDGNRTSTDTQYF.

This clone has only a few counts. The genes are TRBV6-5 and TRBJ2-7; D call uncertain. The V end lost 2 bases, the J end lost 6 bases, and 5 bases lay between the germline ends. The germline V gene has CDR1 MNHEY and CDR2 SVGAGI. This CDR3 is 11 amino acids long. CDR3 amino acids: CASSYGSEQYF. Here the CDR3 DNA reads TGTGCCAGCAGTTACGGCTCCGAGCAGTACTTC.

DNA of the CDR3: TGTGCCAGCAGCCCAAGCGGGGTCGCAGGAAACACCATATATTTT. Its protein product is CASSPSGVAGNTIYF. The chain employs TRBV7-3 and TRBJ1-3; unclear D gene. Germline V lookup: CDR1 SGHTA, CDR2 FQGTGA. Trimming stripped 5 bases from V and 4 bases from J, with 15 bases between. The CDR3 contains 15 residues. Combining the CDR3 with reference TRBV7-3 and TRBJ1-3 gives the whole variable domain GAGVSQTPSNKVTEKGKYVELRCDPISGHTALYWYRQSLGQGPEFLIYFQGTGAADDSGLPNDRFFAVRPEGSVSTLKIQRTERGDSAVYLCASSPSGVAGNTIYFGEGSWLTVV.

J is TRBJ2-7 and V is TRBV6-5; 9 bases match TRBD1. V lost 0 bases, J lost 4 bases, and 7 bases stayed unmatched. CDR3 length: 16 amino acids. Germline V gives CDR1 MNHEY, CDR2 SVGAGI. The chain's CDR3 is CASSYSDRGAGYEQYF. The CDR3, as DNA: TGTGCCAGCAGTTACTCCGACAGGGGGGCTGGATACGAGCAGTACTTC.

This clone was counted once. The genes are TRBV18 and TRBJ2-3, with 15 bases aligning to TRBD2. This CDR3 is built from 17 residues. Germline CDR1 KGHSH, CDR2 LQKENI. V dropped 7 bases and J dropped 0; count of bases not matched to a gene: 5. Here the CDR3 reads CASLGTSGGPSTDTQYF. DNA of the CDR3: TGTGCCAGCTTAGGGACTAGCGGGGGGCCTAGCACAGATACGCAGTATTTT.